This is a list of T cell receptor beta chains from one sample in a study of blood T cell repertoires in COVID-19. Only in-frame clones appear in the TCRdb table, and some are missing; sequencing was by immunoSEQ multiplex PCR. Of hundreds of thousands of clones listed, approximately 86% were seen once; the top ten hold 7.2%. Sequencing was done on a sample of peripheral blood. The receptors stem from a man in his 60s who had recovered from COVID-19. CDR3s include the opening cysteine and the closing phenylalanine or tryptophan. D genes are given only for firm matches. Expanded clones get a size class; other rows say once, few or many, or leave the size out.

V	J	D	size	CDR3	DNA
TRBV10-3	TRBJ2-5	TRBD2	-	CATRAGGASQETQYF	TGTGCCACCAGGGCCGGGGGGGCCTCCCAAGAGACCCAGTACTTC
TRBV6-5	TRBJ2-2	TRBD2	-	CASRTGTSGGGELFF	TGTGCCAGCAGAACCGGGACTAGCGGGGGAGGGGAGCTGTTTTTT
TRBV5-6	TRBJ2-6	-	-	CASSLRATSGANVLTF	TGTGCCAGCAGCTTGAGAGCAACGTCCGGGGCCAACGTCCTGACTTTC
TRBV13	TRBJ1-1	-	-	CASSLGQSSEAFF	TGTGCCAGCAGCCTAGGACAGTCCTCCGAAGCTTTCTTT
TRBV19	TRBJ2-6	TRBD1	-	CASSRETGSGANVLTF	TGTGCCAGTAGTAGAGAGACAGGGTCTGGGGCCAACGTCCTGACTTTC
TRBV4-1	TRBJ2-1	-	once	CASSQASVHIRGNEQFF	TGCGCCAGCAGCCAAGCTAGCGTCCATATCCGGGGCAATGAGCAGTTCTTC
TRBV3-1/TRBV3-2	TRBJ2-6	-	once	CASSPVGSSGANVLTF	TGTGCCAGCAGCCCCGTTGGGAGCTCTGGGGCCAACGTCCTGACTTTC
TRBV6-5	TRBJ2-4	-	-	CASTPSGAKNIQYF	TGTGCCAGCACCCCTTCAGGAGCCAAAAACATTCAGTACTTC
TRBV7-9	TRBJ1-1	-	-	CASSLFGPTEAFF	TGTGCCAGCAGCTTATTTGGCCCCACTGAAGCTTTCTTT
TRBV19	TRBJ1-2	-	-	CASSPGQNYGYTF	TGTGCCAGTAGTCCCGGACAGAACTATGGCTACACCTTC
TRBV4-1	TRBJ1-1	-	-	CASSQVYQEATEAFF	TGCGCCAGCAGCCAAGTTTATCAAGAAGCCACTGAAGCTTTCTTT
TRBV6-6	TRBJ2-1	TRBD1	-	CASSYSSDRVPEQFF	TGTGCCAGCAGTTACTCGAGTGACAGGGTACCTGAGCAGTTCTTC
TRBV6-5	TRBJ1-2	-	once	CASRELTNYGYTF	TGTGCCAGCAGAGAGTTAACTAACTATGGCTACACCTTC
TRBV9	TRBJ1-2	-	-	CASKRQNYGYTF	TGTGCCAGCAAAAGACAGAACTATGGCTACACCTTC
TRBV10-3	TRBJ1-3	TRBD1	-	CAISDKDRRLSSGNTIYF	TGTGCCATCAGTGACAAGGACAGGCGACTCTCGTCTGGAAACACCATATATTTT
TRBV19	TRBJ1-1	-	-	CASSIPLTGTRSAEAFF	TGTGCCAGTAGTATCCCCCTTACCGGGACACGCAGCGCTGAAGCTTTCTTT
TRBV7-9	TRBJ2-4	-	-	CASSRERNIQYF	TGTGCCAGCAGCCGCGAGAGAAACATTCAGTACTTC
TRBV7-9	TRBJ1-3	-	-	CASSLQGSGNTIYF	TGTGCCAGCAGCTTACAGGGCTCTGGAAACACCATATATTTT
TRBV29-1	TRBJ2-5	-	-	CSVQASPALETQYF	TGCAGCGTTCAGGCTAGCCCCGCTCTAGAGACCCAGTACTTC
TRBV30	TRBJ1-1	-	-	CAWSRFAAARAGTEAFF	TGTGCCTGGAGTCGCTTCGCTGCAGCACGGGCGGGCACTGAAGCTTTCTTT
TRBV10-3	TRBJ2-7	-	-	CAISRDGSSYEQYF	TGTGCCATCAGTCGGGACGGGAGCTCCTACGAGCAGTACTTC
TRBV2	TRBJ2-5	TRBD2	-	CASSDRGGQETQYF	TGTGCCAGCAGTGATCGGGGGGGCCAAGAGACCCAGTACTTC
TRBV6-4	TRBJ1-1	-	-	CASSDQANTEAFF	TGTGCCAGCAGTGACCAGGCTAACACTGAAGCTTTCTTT
TRBV5-5	TRBJ1-1	-	-	CASSVSMNTEAFF	TGTGCCAGCAGCGTTTCCATGAACACTGAAGCTTTCTTT
TRBV7-2	TRBJ1-5	-	-	CASSPTRQTSNQPQHF	TGTGCCAGCAGCCCTACCCGACAGACTAGCAATCAGCCCCAGCATTTT
TRBV5-8	TRBJ2-2	TRBD2	-	CASSHPDGGVAGELFF	TGTGCCAGCAGCCACCCGGATGGGGGGGTGGCCGGGGAGCTGTTTTTT
TRBV20-1	TRBJ2-1	TRBD2	-	CSASRSGGYNEQFF	TGCAGTGCTAGTCGTAGCGGGGGTTACAATGAGCAGTTCTTC
TRBV30	TRBJ1-6	-	-	CASQAGTYNSPLHF	TGTGCCTCTCAGGCGGGTACCTATAATTCACCCCTCCACTTT
TRBV24-1	TRBJ1-4	-	-	CATSGEGNEKLFF	TGTGCCACCAGTGGAGAGGGTAATGAAAAACTGTTTTTT
TRBV30	TRBJ1-6	-	-	CALTASSSYNSPLHF	TGTGCCTTGACTGCTTCGAGCTCCTATAATTCACCCCTCCACTTT
TRBV12-3/TRBV12-4	TRBJ2-4	TRBD2	-	CASSLVGRGIQYF	TGTGCCAGCAGTTTAGTAGGGAGGGGCATTCAGTACTTC
TRBV11-2	TRBJ2-7	TRBD2	-	CASSSGGYEQYF	TGTGCCAGCAGTTCGGGGGGCTACGAGCAGTACTTC
TRBV9	TRBJ2-2	-	few	CASSDGQLTGELFF	TGTGCCAGCAGCGACGGACAGCTGACCGGGGAGCTGTTTTTT
TRBV9	TRBJ1-6	TRBD1	once	CASSKLGQGATNSPLHF	TGTGCCAGCAGCAAATTAGGACAGGGGGCGACCAATTCACCCCTCCACTTT
TRBV9	TRBJ1-6	-	-	CASSAGTGNSPLHF	TGTGCCAGCAGCGCCGGCACAGGGAATTCACCCCTCCACTTT
TRBV3-1/TRBV3-2	TRBJ2-3	-	-	CASSLGGTDTQYF	TGTGCCAGCAGCCTCGGCGGTACAGATACGCAGTATTTT
TRBV11-2	TRBJ1-5	-	few	CASSLMEGQPQHF	TGTGCCAGCAGCTTAATGGAGGGTCAGCCCCAGCATTTT
TRBV5-1	TRBJ1-2	-	-	CASSLAPNYGYTF	TGCGCCAGCAGCTTAGCACCCAACTATGGCTACACCTTC
TRBV6-5	TRBJ1-1	TRBD1	-	CASSYHRGWEAFF	TGTGCCAGCAGTTACCACAGGGGTTGGGAAGCTTTCTTT
TRBV18	TRBJ2-2	TRBD1	-	CASSPGQGGSGELFF	TGTGCCAGCTCGCCGGGACAGGGAGGCAGCGGGGAGCTGTTTTTT
TRBV24-1	TRBJ2-1	-	-	CATSAGVNEQFF	TGTGCCACCAGTGCGGGGGTCAATGAGCAGTTCTTC
TRBV15	TRBJ1-6	-	-	CATSRDPGASYNSPLHF	TGTGCCACCAGCAGAGACCCAGGTGCCTCCTATAATTCACCCCTCCACTTT
TRBV5-1	TRBJ2-7	-	-	CASSPEGLSYEQYF	TGCGCCAGCAGCCCGGAGGGGCTCTCCTACGAGCAGTACTTC
TRBV2	TRBJ1-6	-	-	CASTRTGSYNSPLHF	TGTGCCAGCACCCGAACGGGCTCCTATAATTCACCCCTCCACTTT
TRBV11-3	TRBJ1-1	TRBD1	-	CASSHDRGYTEAFF	TGTGCCAGCAGCCACGACAGGGGGTACACTGAAGCTTTCTTT